A single sample gave rise to the 32 T cell receptor beta chains below, sequenced in a study of blood T cells in healthy people across ages. A J-beta primer mix and a sample-barcoded 5' primer were used in a second PCR of roughly 6 to 11 cycles. MiXCR, applied by TCRdb to the 5' RACE reads, yields one record per CDR3 protein. The sample shows 790,000 or so distinct CDR3 sequences, just over 55% of them seen only once. The sequencing sample was made of blood. These receptors all come from a middle-aged man in good health.

This clonotype occurred once. A much larger clone sits a single nucleotide away, making a read error possible. This rearrangement joins TRBV25-1 to TRBJ2-4; D gene unclear. The J call is in doubt because the DNA end fits TRBJ2-7 better. In germline, CDR1 is MGHDK, CDR2 SYGVNS. This CDR3 has 11 amino acids. CDR3 nucleotides: TGTGCCAGCAGTGGGGGAACCGAGCAGTACTTC. Translation gives CASSGGTEQYF.

The chain is built from TRBV7-2 and TRBJ2-3, with 8 bases matching TRBD1. The CDR3 is made up of 16 amino acids. Looked up from germline, CDR1 is SGHTA and CDR2 is FQGNSA. J was trimmed by 2 bases and V by 2 bases; bases with no gene match: 6. The CDR3 is CASSLRTGSFTDTQYF. CDR3 DNA: TGTGCCAGCAGCTTACGGACAGGGTCTTTCACAGATACGCAGTATTTT.

This clonotype is a singleton in its sample. The rearrangement uses TRBV3-1 and TRBJ2-1; TRBD2 matches 8 bases. The germline V gene has CDR1 LGHDT and CDR2 YNNKEL (reference sequence). V gave up 4 bases and J gave up 9 bases; unmatched junction bases: 11. This CDR3 comprises 15 residues. For the CDR3, the DNA is TGTGCCAGCAGCCTCCTCAAGCGGGAGTTTTGTGAGCAGTTCTTC. Encoded protein: CASSLLKREFCEQFF.

A few counts support this clonotype. V and J are TRBV10-2 and TRBJ2-7, with TRBD2 matching 14 bases. Germline V lookup: CDR1 WSHSY, CDR2 SAAADI. The J segment lost 5 bases and the V segment lost 4 bases, leaving 13 bases of the junction unmatched. The CDR3 totals 18 residues. The CDR3 DNA reads as TGCGCCAGCAGTGGTCATCCCGGGACTAGCGGGAGTTCGGACGAGCAGTACTTC. Amino acid sequence: CASSGHPGTSGSSDEQYF.

This chain connects TRBV7-3 to TRBJ2-7; 9 positions agree with TRBD1. The germline gives CDR1 SGHTA, CDR2 FQGTGA. V shed 5 bases, J shed 5 bases, and the junction held 7 bases outside the gene matches. This CDR3 contains 14 residues. Written as DNA, the CDR3 is TGTGCCAGCAGCCACGGGACAGGGAGTAACGAGCAGTACTTC. Its translation is CASSHGTGSNEQYF.

A few counts support this clonotype. In nucleotides, the CDR3 is TGTGCCAGCAGACTCCAGGGGGCCGGCAATCAGCCCCAGCATTTT. It is translated as CASRLQGAGNQPQHF. The genes are TRBV27 and TRBJ1-5, with 8 bases lining up with TRBD1. The junction had 6 bases not matched to a gene; V was cut back by 6 bases and J by 2 bases. The V gene's germline CDR1 is MNHEY and CDR2 SMNVEV (reference sequence). CDR3 length equals 15 residues.

This clonotype has just one count. The V call is TRBV7-3, the J call TRBJ2-5; unclear D gene. V was cut by 5 bases and J by 7 bases, with 14 bases left in between. The CDR3 contains 13 residues. Germline V CDR1 and CDR2: SGHTA, FQGTGA. CDR3 bases: TGTGCCAGCAGCCCCGCGGCAGAAGCGACCCAGTACTTC. It yields the protein CASSPAAEATQYF.

The J gene is TRBJ1-3, the V gene TRBV28; D gene ambiguous. Germline V gene data show CDR1 as MDHEN and CDR2 as SYDVKM. The ends were cut back, 4 bases at V and 0 bases at J, with 10 bases in the middle. The CDR3 sequence is 15 residues long. The CDR3 DNA reads as TGTGCCAGCAGTTCGCCAACACTCTCTGGAAACACCATATATTTT. Its translation: CASSSPTLSGNTIYF.

Turning to this clonotype: Likely a read error: the CDR3 ends without its conserved phenylalanine or tryptophan. The V call is TRBV29-1, the J call TRBJ2-3, with 7 bases matching TRBD1. CDR3 length: 13 amino acids. The junction had 3 bases not matched to a gene; V was cut back by 4 bases and J by 2 bases. CDR1 and CDR2 (germline): SQVTM, ANQGSEA. This CDR3 is CSVAGTVTDTQYV. The CDR3 DNA reads as TGCAGCGTTGCCGGGACAGTCACAGATACGCAGTATGTT.

V usage is TRBV12-5 and J usage is TRBJ2-7, with D possibly being TRBD1 (6 bases). This CDR3 is 14 amino acids long. V gave up 5 bases and J gave up 3 bases, with 14 bases separating them. Per the germline V gene, CDR1 is LGHNT and CDR2 is FRNRAP. The CDR3 nucleotides are TGTGCTAGTGGTGGACAGAAGGGGATCTACGAGCAGTACTTC. Translated: CASGGQKGIYEQYF.

The V and J genes are TRBV28 and TRBJ2-7; D uncertain. Trimming removed 5 bases from V and 2 bases from J, with 13 bases in between. The CDR3 covers 14 residues. Germline V CDR1 and CDR2: MDHEN, SYDVKM. The CDR3 DNA sequence: TGTGCCAGCAGTCACCGGGTGCCCCCCTACGAGCAGTACTTC. This codes for CASSHRVPPYEQYF.

The rearrangement uses TRBV29-1 and TRBJ2-1; 10 bases agree with TRBD2. Germline CDR1 SQVTM, CDR2 ANQGSEA. CDR3 size: 13 residues. J gave up 7 bases and V 4 bases, and 4 bases lay outside the gene matches. The CDR3 bases are TGCAGCGTTGCCCGAGCGGGGGGGAATGAGCAGTTCTTC. Translated: CSVARAGGNEQFF.

Note on this clonotype: At one boundary the junction diverges from the germline segment, which might be a read error. The V call is TRBV7-6, the J call TRBJ2-7, with TRBD1 matching 8 bases. The CDR3 is made up of 15 amino acids. Per germline, CDR1 SGHVS and CDR2 FNYEAQ. In nucleotides, the CDR3 is TGTGCCGGCAGCTTATCAGGACAGGGCATGTACGAGCAGTACTTC. It encodes CAGSLSGQGMYEQYF.

The rearrangement links TRBV7-2 to TRBJ1-3, with D unresolved. V was trimmed by 1 base and J by 6 bases, leaving 10 bases between them. Germline values: CDR1 SGHTA, CDR2 FQGNSA. CDR3 size: 14 residues. CDR3 sequence reads: CASSLDGVLNTIYF. CDR3 bases: TGTGCCAGCAGCTTAGACGGCGTCTTAAACACCATATATTTT.

This rearrangement joins TRBV2 to TRBJ1-4, with TRBD1 identical over 7 bases. Germline loops: CDR1 SNHLY, CDR2 FYNNEI. The CDR3 runs 15 residues. The ends lost 5 bases at V and 3 bases at J; junction bases unmatched: 6. Written as DNA, the CDR3 is TGTGCCAGCAGTCGAACTACAGGGGCTAATGAAAAACTGTTTTTT. Translating gives CASSRTTGANEKLFF.

The chain carries TRBV7-2 and TRBJ2-5; maybe TRBD2 (6 bases). The germline V gene encodes CDR1 SGHTA and CDR2 FQGNSA. V lost 5 bases to trimming and J lost 2 bases, with 15 bases between them. This CDR3 spans 15 amino acids. The CDR3: CASSRGGGMQETQYF. As DNA, the CDR3 is TGTGCCAGCAGCCGGGGAGGCGGGATGCAAGAGACCCAGTACTTC.

J is TRBJ2-1 and V is TRBV7-9, with 13 bases lining up with TRBD2. Gene TRBJ2-7 matches the end of the DNA better, so the J call may be wrong. This CDR3 has 20 amino acids. In germline, CDR1 is SEHNR, CDR2 FQNEAQ (reference sequence). Written as DNA, the CDR3 is TGTGCCAGCAGCTTAGAGGCTCGGACTAGCGGGAGTTTTTCCTACAATGAGCAGTACTTC. It codes for CASSLEARTSGSFSYNEQYF.

This clonotype was seen a few times. V and J are TRBV12-3 or TRBV12-4 and TRBJ2-3; D may be TRBD2 (6 bases). CDR3 length: 15 residues. With 5 bases removed from V and 3 bases from J, the gap between germline ends came to 15 bases. The CDR3 sequence is CASSPGLTETDTQYF. The CDR3 coding sequence is TGTGCCAGCAGTCCCGGACTAACCGAAACAGATACGCAGTATTTT.

This clonotype came up a few times. The chain links TRBV13 to TRBJ2-1, with D perhaps given as TRBD1 or TRBD2 (5 bases each). Germline V gene sequence: CDR1 PRHDT, CDR2 FYEKMQ (reference sequence). V was cut by 6 bases and J by 5 bases, with 14 bases left in between. This CDR3 contains 14 residues. The CDR3 spells CASRAGTLNNEQFF. The CDR3 DNA reads as TGTGCCAGCAGGGCCGGGACGCTAAACAATGAGCAGTTCTTC.

The rearrangement joins TRBV20-1 to TRBJ2-3; 7 bases are shared with TRBD1. From germline, CDR1 is DFQATT and CDR2 SNEGSKA (reference sequence). This CDR3 spans 13 amino acids. The V gene end was trimmed by 2 bases and the J gene end by 4 bases; junction bases not matched to a gene: 3. CDR3 loop: CSARRGGADTQYF. CDR3 nucleotide sequence: TGCAGTGCTAGACGAGGGGGCGCAGATACGCAGTATTTT.

The genes are TRBV6-9 and TRBJ2-1; TRBD1 might be the D (6 bases). CDR1 and CDR2 from the germline V gene are MNHGY and SVAAGI. The CDR3 totals 14 residues. Between the trimmed V and J ends, which lost 6 bases and 8 bases, there was a span of 17 bases. CDR3 region: CASSLLQGRDEQFF. CDR3 bases: TGTGCCAGCAGCCTACTACAGGGTCGGGATGAGCAGTTCTTC.

V and J are TRBV3-1 and TRBJ1-1; 7 bases are shared with TRBD1. Germline-derived CDR1 and CDR2 are LGHDT and YNNKEL (reference sequence). V shed 5 bases, J shed 0 bases, and the junction held 3 bases outside the gene matches. The CDR3 is 14 residues long. The CDR3 sequence is CASSFGQVNTEAFF. CDR3 DNA: TGTGCCAGCAGCTTCGGACAGGTGAACACTGAAGCTTTCTTT.

The DNA for the CDR3 is TGCAGTGCTAGGATCTCTGGGGCCAACGTCCTGACTTTC. Translation gives CSARISGANVLTF. The J gene is TRBJ2-6, the V gene TRBV20-1; no reliable D call. Trimming left V 3 bases short and J 0 bases short, with 3 bases between. The CDR3 sequence is 13 residues long. Germline V CDR1 and CDR2: DFQATT, SNEGSKA (reference sequence).

The genes are TRBV9 and TRBJ2-1; 14 bases are a match to TRBD2. CDR3 length: 18 amino acids. The germline V gene has CDR1 SGDLS and CDR2 YYNGEE. J was trimmed by 3 bases and V by 0 bases; bases with no gene match: 5. CDR3 bases: TGTGCCAGCAGCGTAGCGGGACTAGCGGGAGTAATCTACAATGAGCAGTTCTTC. It specifies CASSVAGLAGVIYNEQFF. The variable domain in full, completed from reference TRBV9 and TRBJ2-1, reads DSGVTQTPKHLITATGQRVTLRCSPRSGDLSVYWYQQSLDQGLQFLIQYYNGEERAKGNILERFSAQQFPDLHSELNLSSLELGDSALYFCASSVAGLAGVIYNEQFFGPGTRLTVL.

This clonotype was seen more than once but under ten times. The J gene is TRBJ1-6, the V gene TRBV3-1; D is perhaps TRBD1 (6 bases). Per the germline V gene, CDR1 is LGHDT and CDR2 is YNNKEL (reference sequence). The ends were cut back, 4 bases at V and 8 bases at J, with 15 bases in the middle. This CDR3 contains 15 residues. Here the CDR3 DNA reads TGTGCCAGCAGCCGGGAGGGGGGGCGCCATTCACCCCTCCACTTT. This translates into CASSREGGRHSPLHF.

The chain employs TRBV7-3 and TRBJ2-1, with 8 bases aligning to TRBD2. V was clipped by 7 bases and J by 7 bases; unmatched bases: 6. This CDR3 contains 13 residues. CDR1 SGHTA and CDR2 FQGTGA come from the germline V gene. CDR3 nucleotide sequence: TGTGCCAGCAACCCTGGCGGGGGGAATGAGCAGTTCTTC. The encoded protein is CASNPGGGNEQFF.

The chain links TRBV18 to TRBJ2-7; TRBD1 agrees at 8 bases. Per germline, CDR1 KGHSH and CDR2 LQKENI. V gave up 3 bases and J gave up 0 bases; unmatched junction bases: 7. This CDR3 region has 16 residues. CDR3 protein: CASSPVQGAASYEQYF. For the CDR3, the DNA is TGTGCCAGCTCACCGGTTCAGGGGGCCGCCTCCTACGAGCAGTACTTC.

This clonotype was recorded only once. Without the conserved terminal phenylalanine or tryptophan, this CDR3 likely stems from a read error. The chain joins TRBV20-1 to TRBJ2-4; TRBD2 agrees at 9 bases. The ends lost 4 bases at V and 9 bases at J; junction bases unmatched: 7. Germline CDR1 DFQATT, CDR2 SNEGSKA (reference sequence). The CDR3 sequence is 13 residues long. As DNA, the CDR3 is TGCAGTGCTACCAGGACTAGCGAAGCCATTCAGTACTCC. This gives the protein CSATRTSEAIQYS.

The genes are TRBV20-1 and TRBJ2-7, with D possibly TRBD2 on 6 matching bases. Trimming took off 3 bases at V and 6 bases at J, with 12 bases between the two ends. Germline CDR1 is DFQATT and CDR2 is SNEGSKA (reference sequence). This CDR3 has 12 residues. CDR3 in amino acids: CSASGSGREQYF. DNA of the CDR3: TGCAGTGCTAGCGGGAGTGGGCGCGAGCAGTACTTC.

This chain joins TRBV5-5 and TRBJ2-1; 7 bases fit TRBD1. The V segment lost 3 bases and the J segment 4 bases; nucleotides outside the gene matches: 13. This CDR3 contains 17 residues. Germline values: CDR1 SGHKS, CDR2 YYEKEE (reference sequence). CDR3 protein: CASSSHAGGQSYNEQFF. DNA of the CDR3: TGTGCCAGCAGCTCCCACGCAGGGGGACAGTCATACAATGAGCAGTTCTTC.

This chain links TRBV20-1 with TRBJ2-7; 8 nucleotides match TRBD2. Looked up from germline, CDR1 is DFQATT and CDR2 is SNEGSKA (reference sequence). This CDR3 has 14 amino acids. Losses at the gene ends were 6 bases for V and 0 bases for J; bases not matched to a gene: 7. CDR3 sequence reads: CSAPQRGHSYEQYF. In DNA form, the CDR3 reads TGCAGTGCCCCCCAGCGGGGGCACTCCTACGAGCAGTACTTC.

There are a few counts of this clonotype. CDR3 sequence (DNA): TGTGCCAGCAGTTTACTTGGGGTCGGGGGAACCTCCTACAATGAGCAGTTCTTC. Residues: CASSLLGVGGTSYNEQFF. V usage is TRBV27 and J usage is TRBJ2-1; D is perhaps TRBD2 (6 bases). The CDR3 consists of 18 residues. The germline V gene encodes CDR1 MNHEY and CDR2 SMNVEV (reference sequence). V was cut by 2 bases and J by 0 bases, with 17 bases left in between.